The 2 T cell receptor beta chains listed next were all sequenced from one sample in a study of regulatory T cells in long-lasting Graves disease. The time point here: newly diagnosed GD, antithyroid drugs for less than 3 months. Generation of the TCR library employed RNA extracted from PBMCs. Combining iRepertoire HTBI primers with Arm-PCR of CDR3 regions, the authors built TCR beta libraries. TCRdb reanalysed the multiplex PCR reads using MiXCR and keeps one entry per CDR3 protein. The sample holds under 700,000 distinct CDR3 sequences, about 16% seen once. The sample was also reused in another study, on T cells in Graves' hyperthyroidism and ophthalmopathy.

This specimen consisted of peripheral blood mononuclear cells (PBMCs), obtained at new diagnosis, from a patient treated with antithyroid drugs. The receptors originated from a woman aged 40-65 years with Graves disease.

This clonotype was detected many times. This chain connects TRBV28 to TRBJ1-4, with TRBD1 as a possible D gene (5 bases). The CDR3 runs to 14 residues. Between the trimmed V and J ends, which lost 3 bases and 6 bases, there was a span of 11 bases. Germline CDR1 is MDHEN and CDR2 is SYDVKM. CDR3 coding DNA: TGTGCCAGCAGTTTTTGGGCAGGGTATGAAAAACTGTTTTTT. Protein: CASSFWAGYEKLFF.

This clonotype was picked up many times. The chain combines TRBV19 with TRBJ1-2; D remains ambiguous. V lost 0 bases and J 2 bases, leaving 10 bases between the germline ends. CDR1 is LNHDA, CDR2 SQIVND, per germline (reference sequence). CDR3 size: 15 residues. The CDR3 spells CASSIDFGSNYGYTF. The CDR3 nucleotides read TGTGCCAGTAGTATAGATTTCGGCAGCAACTATGGCTACACCTTC.